These T cell receptor beta chains were read from a single sample in a study of T cell changes during pregnancy in multiple sclerosis. TCRdb keeps only in-frame clones here, not all; method: immunoSEQ multiplex PCR. The data hold approximately 63,000 clones, with 91% observed a single time. Sequencing was performed on peripheral blood, taken in the third trimester of pregnancy. These receptors came from a female donor in good health, enrolled as a control in a pregnancy study. CDR3s include the opening cysteine and the closing phenylalanine or tryptophan. The D gene is left open where the match is weak. Expanded clones get a size class; other rows say once, few or many, or leave the size out.

V gene	CDR3 length	D gene	clone size	J gene	CDR3 DNA	CDR3 protein
TRBV19	13	TRBD1	NA	TRBJ1-1	TGTGCCAGTAGTACCACCCGGGACAGAGAAGCTTTCTTT	CASSTTRDREAFF
TRBV27	17	TRBD1	NA	TRBJ1-2	TGTGCCAGCAGAACAATCCGGGACAGGGGGGGAAGCTATGGCTACACCTTC	CASRTIRDRGGSYGYTF
TRBV18	15	NA	NA	TRBJ1-2	TGTGCCAGCTCTCCACGGACAGACCGTAACTATGGCTACACCTTC	CASSPRTDRNYGYTF
TRBV5-1	15	TRBD1	NA	TRBJ1-2	TGCGCCAGCAGCTTGGCAGGGACAGGATCCTATGGCTACACCTTC	CASSLAGTGSYGYTF
TRBV5-1	13	TRBD2	NA	TRBJ2-1	TGCGCCAGCAGCCAGGGACTAGCAAATGAGCAGTTCTTC	CASSQGLANEQFF
TRBV30	15	TRBD2	NA	TRBJ2-1	TGTGCCTGGAGTGGTAGCGGGGGGAACTACAATGAGCAGTTCTTC	CAWSGSGGNYNEQFF
TRBV5-1	15	TRBD2	NA	TRBJ2-5	TGCGCCAGCAGCTTACTAGCGGGAGGGCCGGAGACCCAGTACTTC	CASSLLAGGPETQYF
TRBV9	17	TRBD1	NA	TRBJ2-2	TGTGCCAGCAGCGTAGACGTGGGGACAGCGAACACCGGGGAGCTGTTTTTT	CASSVDVGTANTGELFF
TRBV7-9	12	NA	NA	TRBJ2-2	TGTGCCAGCAGCTCCCCCGCCGGGGAGCTGTTTTTT	CASSSPAGELFF
TRBV29-1	15	TRBD1	few	TRBJ1-2	TGCAGCGTCTCGGACAGGGGGCAGGATGCCTATGGCTACACCTTC	CSVSDRGQDAYGYTF
TRBV19	15	TRBD1	NA	TRBJ1-1	TGTGCCAGTAGTGCGGGACAGGTGCTGAACACTGAAGCTTTCTTT	CASSAGQVLNTEAFF
TRBV28	15	NA	NA	TRBJ2-7	TGTGCCAGCAGTTCCATAGGGGGGGGAAGCTACGAGCAGTACTTC	CASSSIGGGSYEQYF
TRBV7-9	13	NA	NA	TRBJ2-7	TGTGCCAGCAGCTCCACAGGGTCCTACGAGCAGTACTTC	CASSSTGSYEQYF
TRBV10-3	14	NA	NA	TRBJ2-2	TGTGCCACGACCCGGGTAACGAGGACCGGGGAGCTGTTTTTT	CATTRVTRTGELFF
TRBV19	13	NA	NA	TRBJ1-1	TGTGCCAGTAGTTACGGGGTGAACACTGAAGCTTTCTTT	CASSYGVNTEAFF
TRBV5-5	13	NA	NA	TRBJ2-7	TGTGCCAGCAGCGACATATCTGGGAGGGAGCAGTACTTC	CASSDISGREQYF
TRBV6-5	13	NA	NA	TRBJ1-3	TGTGCCAGCAGTTCAGGGGCCGGAAACACCATATATTTT	CASSSGAGNTIYF
TRBV9	12	TRBD1	NA	TRBJ1-5	TGTGCCAGCAGCGACGCAGGGGGCCCCCAGCATTTT	CASSDAGGPQHF
TRBV6-1	15	NA	NA	TRBJ2-5	TGTGCCAGCAGTGAAGCGGGAGGGGGGCCGGAGACCCAGTACTTC	CASSEAGGGPETQYF
TRBV2	10	TRBD1	NA	TRBJ1-1	TGTGCTGACAGGGGCACTGAAGCTTTCTTT	CADRGTEAFF
TRBV7-9	14	NA	NA	TRBJ2-1	TGTGCCAGCAGTTTTTGGGAGGTATACAATGAGCAGTTCTTC	CASSFWEVYNEQFF
TRBV6-5	13	TRBD1	NA	TRBJ1-2	TGTGCCAGCAGCGAACAGGGGGGCTATGGCTACACCTTC	CASSEQGGYGYTF
TRBV2	15	TRBD1	NA	TRBJ2-7	TGTGCCAGCAGTGCTCAACAGGGGTACACCTACGAGCAGTACTTC	CASSAQQGYTYEQYF
TRBV15	17	NA	NA	TRBJ2-7	TGTGCCACCAGCAGAGTTGTTTCGGGGAGAGGTTCCTACGAGCAGTACTTC	CATSRVVSGRGSYEQYF